The 17 T cell receptor beta chains in this list originate from one sample, sequenced in a study of T cell changes during pregnancy in multiple sclerosis. Sequencing used immunoSEQ multiplex PCR; TCRdb keeps in-frame clones, though not all of them. The sample gives under 40,000 clones, under 95% of which show up once; approximately 4.4% is in the top ten. The source material was peripheral blood, sampled in the second trimester of pregnancy. These receptors all come from a female donor in good health, enrolled as a control in a pregnancy study.

The chain joins TRBV5-3 to TRBJ2-5; TRBD2 matches 10 bases. The J call is in doubt because the DNA end fits TRBJ2-7 better. TRBV5-3 is annotated as an ORF whose role is uncertain. The CDR3 is 14 residues long. CDR3: CARSLGLAGYEQYF. The CDR3 bases are TGTGCCAGAAGCTTGGGACTAGCGGGCTACGAGCAGTACTTC.

The chain joins TRBV27 to TRBJ2-1; D is possibly TRBD2 (5 bases). The CDR3 runs 13 residues. V was cut by 3 bases and J by 7 bases, with 10 bases left in between. Germline CDR1 MNHEY, CDR2 SMNVEV (reference sequence). The chain's CDR3 is CASSFRSGNEQFF. The CDR3 DNA reads as TGTGCCAGCAGTTTCAGATCGGGGAATGAGCAGTTCTTC.

The chain has TRBV10-3 and TRBJ2-7; 8 bases map to TRBD1. Germline values: CDR1 ENHRY, CDR2 SYGVKD. Trimming at V came to 8 bases and at J to 4 bases, leaving 13 bases not matched to a gene. This CDR3 comprises 15 residues. For the CDR3, the DNA is TGTGCCATCTCTAAGACCGGGACAGGCGAGTACGAGCAGTACTTC. Translated: CAISKTGTGEYEQYF.

CDR3 residues: CASSGGGESPRNTGELFF. DNA of the CDR3: TGTGCCAGCAGCGGGGGGGGTGAAAGTCCGAGGAACACCGGGGAGCTGTTTTTT. The J gene is TRBJ2-2, the V gene TRBV5-4, with 7 positions matching TRBD2. This CDR3 is 18 amino acids long. Germline CDR1 SGHNT, CDR2 YYREEE (reference sequence). Unmatched junction bases numbered 13, after V lost 4 bases and J lost 1 base.

This chain connects TRBV9 to TRBJ2-7; TRBD2 aligns across 7 bases. V was pared by 3 bases and J by 0 bases, with 3 bases of the junction left unmatched. This CDR3 spans 14 amino acids. Germline values: CDR1 SGDLS, CDR2 YYNGEE. The CDR3 bases are TGTGCCAGCAGCGGGGGGGGGAACTCCTACGAGCAGTACTTC. Its translation: CASSGGGNSYEQYF.

The chain carries TRBV5-6 and TRBJ2-3, with 8 bases aligning to TRBD1. Germline V gives CDR1 SGHDT, CDR2 YYEEEE. The CDR3 is made up of 14 amino acids. V lost 5 bases and J lost 4; bases outside the gene matches: 6. CDR3 protein: CASSPPGGADTQYF. The CDR3 nucleotides are TGTGCCAGCAGTCCCCCAGGGGGCGCAGATACGCAGTATTTT.

V and J are TRBV7-6 and TRBJ2-7; 7 nucleotides align to TRBD1. CDR1 is SGHVS and CDR2 is FNYEAQ in the germline V gene. The V segment lost 5 bases and the J segment 4 bases; nucleotides outside the gene matches: 8. The CDR3 loop spans 14 amino acids. The DNA for the CDR3 is TGTGCCAGCAGCCCGACAGGGACGAATTACGAGCAGTACTTC. As protein: CASSPTGTNYEQYF.

The genes are TRBV29-1 and TRBJ2-7, with a weak D call TRBD1 (7 bases). Germline CDR1 and CDR2: SQVTM and ANQGSEA. This CDR3 has 13 amino acids. V was cut by 6 bases and J by 0 bases, with 12 bases left in between. The CDR3 region is CSVGGQSSYEQYF. The CDR3, as DNA: TGCAGCGTGGGGGGACAGAGCTCCTACGAGCAGTACTTC.

V gene TRBV9 combines with J gene TRBJ2-1; a weak D match, TRBD2 (6 bases). The CDR3 spans 15 residues. The germline gives CDR1 SGDLS, CDR2 YYNGEE. Trimming removed 0 bases from V and 10 bases from J, with 17 bases in between. CDR3 DNA: TGTGCCAGCAGCGTAGTGGGTCGGGGGACTGGGGAGCAGTTCTTC. Amino acids: CASSVVGRGTGEQFF.

V and J are TRBV27 and TRBJ2-7; TRBD2 matches 8 bases. J gave up 5 bases and V 4 bases, and 4 bases lay outside the gene matches. CDR3 length: 13 amino acids. Germline V gives CDR1 MNHEY, CDR2 SMNVEV (reference sequence). CDR3 nucleotide sequence: TGTGCCAGCAGTTCCAGCGGGGGTGACGAGCAGTACTTC. This codes for CASSSSGGDEQYF.

The CDR3 sequence is CASSEELLTWRGGRETQYF. CDR3 in DNA: TGTGCCAGCAGTGAAGAGTTATTAACGTGGAGGGGGGGGCGGGAGACCCAGTACTTC. V usage is TRBV6-1 and J usage is TRBJ2-5; maybe TRBD2 (7 bases). V lost 1 base and J 5 bases, leaving 26 bases between the germline ends. This CDR3 has 19 residues. The germline CDR1 and CDR2 sequences are MNHNS and SASEGT.

The chain employs TRBV18 and TRBJ2-5; 10 bases are a match to TRBD2. J lost 1 base, V lost 3 bases, and 8 bases had no gene match. Germline V gene sequence: CDR1 KGHSH, CDR2 LQKENI. This CDR3 contains 17 residues. The CDR3 DNA sequence: TGTGCCAGCTCACCTCTCTCTAGCGGGGGAGTCCAAGAGACCCAGTACTTC. It specifies CASSPLSSGGVQETQYF.

The gene calls are TRBV5-6 and TRBJ2-7, with D perhaps matching TRBD2 (6 bases). V was shortened by 2 bases and J by 7 bases, with 10 bases between the two germline ends. The CDR3 is made up of 12 amino acids. Germline V gives CDR1 SGHDT, CDR2 YYEEEE. This chain's CDR3 is CASSLGGREQYF. The CDR3 DNA reads TGTGCCAGCAGCTTAGGAGGGCGGGAGCAGTACTTC.

The V call is TRBV27, the J call TRBJ2-2; 12 nucleotides match TRBD2. The CDR3 is 18 amino acids. V shed 2 bases, J shed 4 bases, and the junction held 8 bases outside the gene matches. CDR1 and CDR2 (germline): MNHEY, SMNVEV (reference sequence). The CDR3 DNA sequence: TGTGCCAGCAGTTTACTCCTAGCGGGAGGGCCAAGCACCGGGGAGCTGTTTTTT. Its protein product is CASSLLLAGGPSTGELFF.

The rearrangement joins TRBV27 to TRBJ2-1; 7 bases agree with TRBD2. The germline V gene encodes CDR1 MNHEY and CDR2 SMNVEV (reference sequence). Losses at the gene ends were 5 bases for V and 10 bases for J; bases not matched to a gene: 20. The CDR3 sequence is 17 residues long. CDR3 sequence (DNA): TGTGCCAGCAGTCTACTTATGGGGGAGGGCCTCGGGGGGGAGCAGTTCTTC. Amino acid sequence: CASSLLMGEGLGGEQFF.

The rearrangement uses TRBV12-5 and TRBJ2-1, with D uncertain. Looked up from germline, CDR1 is LGHNT and CDR2 is FRNRAP. The germline V and J ends were trimmed by 2 bases and 10 bases, with 9 bases remaining between them. The CDR3 totals 12 residues. The CDR3 DNA reads as TGTGCTAGTGGTTTGACACTGAGGGAGCAGTTCTTC. Amino acid sequence: CASGLTLREQFF.

V gene TRBV27 combines with J gene TRBJ2-1; TRBD2 matches at 14 bases. The CDR3 sequence is 20 residues long. The V gene end was trimmed by 5 bases and the J gene end by 3 bases; junction bases not matched to a gene: 15. Germline lookup yields CDR1 MNHEY and CDR2 SMNVEV (reference sequence). The CDR3 DNA is TGTGCCAGCAGTACTCCGGGACTAGCGGGAGCCTTAACATACTACAATGAGCAGTTCTTC. Its translation: CASSTPGLAGALTYYNEQFF.